The 27 T cell receptor beta chains given below trace back to one sample, sequenced in a study of blood T cell repertoires in COVID-19 (TCRdb year 2020). Library method: the immunoSEQ multiplex PCR assay. The table was pulled from immuneACCESS by TCRdb, which kept in-frame rearrangements only. Such tables lose some clones; where checked, under half of the loss comes from unresolved V genes, and the rest has no known cause. This sample holds approximately 150,000 clones; just under 85% were observed only once. Of the sample, over 7% is held by the ten largest clones. The specimen was peripheral blood. Every receptor here comes from a woman older than 75 with COVID-19, enrolled during active disease.

The chain recombines TRBV4-1 with TRBJ1-6, with 9 positions matching TRBD1. The V gene end was trimmed by 2 bases and the J gene end by 10 bases; junction bases not matched to a gene: 9. The CDR3 is 16 amino acids. Germline lookup yields CDR1 MGHRA and CDR2 YSYEKL. The CDR3 region has the DNA TGCGCCAGCAGCCAAACATCCGGGACAGGGAACTCACCCCTCCACTTT. It codes for CASSQTSGTGNSPLHF.

This chain connects TRBV4-1 to TRBJ2-1; TRBD2 matches at 13 bases. The germline CDR1 and CDR2 sequences are MGHRA and YSYEKL. The junction had 7 bases not matched to a gene; V was cut back by 0 bases and J by 11 bases. The length of the CDR3 is 16 residues. CDR3 sequence reads: CASSQDKGLAGPKQFF. In DNA, the CDR3 is TGCGCCAGCAGCCAAGACAAGGGACTAGCGGGACCTAAGCAGTTCTTC.

The rearrangement links TRBV27 to TRBJ1-2; TRBD1 is a possible D gene (5 bases). The CDR3 length is 15 residues. V was pared by 5 bases and J by 6 bases, with 19 bases between. Looked up from germline, CDR1 is MNHEY and CDR2 is SMNVEV (reference sequence). CDR3 sequence: CASSPLGAWEDGYTF. The CDR3, as DNA: TGTGCCAGCAGTCCCCTAGGGGCATGGGAAGATGGCTACACCTTC.

This chain joins TRBV5-1 and TRBJ1-1, with unresolved D. The CDR3 has 14 residues. CDR1 SGHRS and CDR2 YFSETQ come from the germline V gene. Trimming pared 0 bases from V and 6 bases from J, leaving 12 bases between. In DNA form, the CDR3 reads TGCGCCAGCAGCTTGGGGGAGTGGGCCTCTGAAGCTTTCTTT. Its translation: CASSLGEWASEAFF.

The CDR3 here is CSVSATGGGDTQYF. The DNA of the CDR3 is TGCAGCGTTTCCGCCACAGGGGGAGGAGATACGCAGTATTTT. The chain links TRBV29-1 to TRBJ2-3, with 8 bases matching TRBD1. With V trimmed by 5 bases and J by 5 bases, 9 bases remained unmatched. The CDR3 length is 14 residues. Looked up from germline, CDR1 is SQVTM and CDR2 is ANQGSEA.

The chain is built from TRBV5-1 and TRBJ2-3; 13 nucleotides align to TRBD2. The germline gives CDR1 SGHRS, CDR2 YFSETQ. V was pared by 2 bases and J by 6 bases, with 12 bases of the junction left unmatched. CDR3 length: 18 amino acids. The CDR3 is CASSLGLAGAAGPDTQYF. The CDR3 region has the DNA TGCGCCAGCAGCTTAGGACTAGCGGGAGCTGCAGGTCCCGATACGCAGTATTTT.

The CDR3 loop reads CASSVGQGTHEQYF. The CDR3 nucleotides read TGTGCCAGCAGCGTGGGACAGGGAACTCACGAGCAGTACTTC. The gene calls are TRBV9 and TRBJ2-7, with 9 bases aligning to TRBD1. Germline CDR1 is SGDLS and CDR2 is YYNGEE. V lost 2 bases and J lost 5; bases outside the gene matches: 5. The CDR3 sequence is 14 residues long.

The V call is TRBV29-1, the J call TRBJ1-6, with 10 bases that match TRBD1. Germline V gives CDR1 SQVTM, CDR2 ANQGSEA. Trimming cost V 6 bases and J 7 bases; bases outside gene matches: 6. The CDR3 contains 14 residues. CDR3 region: CSVGTGVPNSPLHF. CDR3 coding DNA: TGCAGCGTGGGGACAGGGGTGCCCAATTCACCCCTCCACTTT.

The CDR3 DNA reads as TGCGCCAGCAGCTCACGACCCGGGGACAACAATGAGCAGTTCTTC. It translates to CASSSRPGDNNEQFF. V usage is TRBV5-1 and J usage is TRBJ2-1; D perhaps matches TRBD1 (6 bases). This CDR3 has 15 residues. The germline V and J ends were trimmed by 3 bases and 5 bases, with 15 bases remaining between them. CDR1 SGHRS and CDR2 YFSETQ come from the germline V gene.

This clone has a single count. The rearrangement links TRBV19 to TRBJ1-6, with 11 bases matching TRBD1. The CDR3 contains 13 residues. CDR1 and CDR2 from the germline V gene are LNHDA and SQIVND (reference sequence). V lost 8 bases to trimming and J lost 10 bases; unmatched junction nucleotides: 4. Here the CDR3 reads CASGQGAQSPLHF. The DNA of the CDR3 is TGTGCCAGTGGACAGGGGGCTCAGTCACCCCTCCACTTT.

CDR3 in amino acids: CASSLGGTSYEQYF. Written as DNA, the CDR3 is TGTGCCAGCAGCCTCGGGGGGACCTCCTACGAGCAGTACTTC. The chain links TRBV9 to TRBJ2-7; 7 nucleotides match TRBD2. The V gene's germline CDR1 is SGDLS and CDR2 YYNGEE. The CDR3 loop spans 14 amino acids. J was trimmed by 0 bases and V by 4 bases; bases with no gene match: 4.

The rearrangement links TRBV3-1 (or the pseudogene TRBV3-2) to TRBJ1-1, with D perhaps TRBD1 (5 bases). Trimming stripped 3 bases from V and 10 bases from J, with 9 bases between. CDR3 size: 11 residues. Germline assignment: CDR1 LGHDT and CDR2 YNNKEL (reference sequence). The CDR3 reads CASSQGGVAFF. The CDR3 nucleotides are TGTGCCAGCAGCCAGGGGGGGGTAGCTTTCTTT.

This sequence joins TRBV7-2 and TRBJ2-3; TRBD1 might be the D (6 bases). V lost 2 bases and J lost 4, with 10 bases in between. The CDR3 extends over 14 amino acids. CDR1 SGHTA and CDR2 FQGNSA come from the germline V gene. For the CDR3, the DNA is TGTGCCAGCAGCTTACAGGGGACCTCAGATACGCAGTATTTT. Translating gives CASSLQGTSDTQYF. The variable domain in full, with the rest retrieved from reference TRBV7-2 and TRBJ2-3, is GAGVSQSPSNKVTEKGKDVELRCDPISGHTALYWYRQSLGQGLEFLIYFQGNSAPDKSGLPSDRFSAERTGGSVSTLTIQRTQQEDSAVYLCASSLQGTSDTQYFGPGTRLTVL.

The rearrangement links TRBV6-4 to TRBJ1-4; 8 positions agree with TRBD1. V shed 7 bases, J shed 7 bases, and the junction held 8 bases outside the gene matches. The CDR3 covers 14 residues. Germline V gene sequence: CDR1 MRHNA, CDR2 SNTAGT. The CDR3 DNA sequence: TGTGCCAGCAACGACAGGGGAGTGGGTGAAAAACTGTTTTTT. This gives the protein CASNDRGVGEKLFF.

The rearrangement links TRBV9 to TRBJ1-3, with TRBD1 as a possible D gene (5 bases). Germline CDR1 SGDLS, CDR2 YYNGEE. Trimming pared 3 bases from V and 7 bases from J, leaving 20 bases between. The CDR3 is 16 residues long. This CDR3 reads CASSASPTGTQNTIYF. The CDR3 DNA is TGTGCCAGCAGCGCGAGCCCTACAGGAACCCAGAACACCATATATTTT.

The chain recombines TRBV5-1 with TRBJ2-7; the D gene is possibly TRBD2 (6 bases). The CDR3 contains 14 residues. From germline, CDR1 is SGHRS and CDR2 YFSETQ. Trimming removed 5 bases from V and 4 bases from J, with 16 bases in between. The CDR3 bases are TGCGCCAGCAGGCCCGGGTTCGGGACTTACGAGCAGTACTTC. This encodes CASRPGFGTYEQYF.

The chain carries TRBV6-5 and TRBJ1-6; no clear D. This CDR3 comprises 13 residues. Trimming took 7 bases from V and 7 from J, leaving 11 bases between them. Germline CDR1 and CDR2: MNHEY and SVGAGI. CDR3 coding DNA: TGTGCCAGCATGGCGGAGTTAAATTCACCCCTCCACTTT. Residues: CASMAELNSPLHF.

This clone was recorded a few times. The chain links TRBV15 to TRBJ1-5; the D is unclear. The V gene's germline CDR1 is LNHNV and CDR2 YYDKDF (reference sequence). The CDR3 consists of 15 residues. The germline V and J ends were trimmed by 1 base and 4 bases, with 11 bases remaining between them. CDR3 region: CATSRGQTLNQPQHF. The CDR3 DNA follows: TGTGCCACCAGCAGAGGACAAACCTTGAATCAGCCCCAGCATTTT.

The chain couples TRBV5-1 to TRBJ2-1, with TRBD1 as a possible D gene (6 bases). The V gene's germline CDR1 is SGHRS and CDR2 YFSETQ. Trimming stripped 4 bases from V and 10 bases from J, with 27 bases between. The CDR3 runs 17 residues. The CDR3, as DNA: TGCGCCAGCAGCATTTATACAGGGTTCGGGCCCGGGTCCGAGCAGTTCTTC. It specifies CASSIYTGFGPGSEQFF.

The chain uses TRBV5-1 and TRBJ2-7; possibly TRBD1 for D (6 bases). The germline CDR1 and CDR2 sequences are SGHRS and YFSETQ. The CDR3 runs 15 residues. V was cut by 4 bases and J by 6 bases, with 20 bases left in between. As DNA, the CDR3 is TGCGCCAGCAGCCAAGAGCCACAGGGTGGTCTCGAGCAGTACTTC. The encoded protein is CASSQEPQGGLEQYF.

The CDR3 nucleotides read TGTGCCAGCAGCTTAACTAGCGGGGAGCAGTTCTTC. Amino acid sequence: CASSLTSGEQFF. The genes are TRBV7-9 and TRBJ2-1; 9 bases agree with TRBD2. From germline, CDR1 is SEHNR and CDR2 FQNEAQ (reference sequence). There are 12 residues in the CDR3. V gave up 2 bases and J gave up 10 bases; unmatched junction bases: 0. The full variable domain, in which reference TRBV7-9 and TRBJ2-1 provide the parts outside the CDR3, is DTGVSQNPRHKITKRGQNVTFRCDPISEHNRLYWYRQTLGQGPEFLTYFQNEAQLEKSRLLSDRFSAERPKGSFSTLEIQRTEQGDSAMYLCASSLTSGEQFFGPGTRLTVL.

The chain combines TRBV29-1 with TRBJ2-6, with 7 bases aligning to TRBD1. With 6 bases clipped from V and 0 bases from J, the junction kept 8 bases outside the gene matches. The CDR3 is 16 amino acids. Germline CDR1 SQVTM, CDR2 ANQGSEA. The CDR3 sequence: CSVRTGGSSGANVLTF. The CDR3 region has the DNA TGCAGCGTCCGGACAGGTGGTAGCTCTGGGGCCAACGTCCTGACTTTC.

The V call is TRBV3-1 (or the pseudogene TRBV3-2), the J call TRBJ2-5; D might be TRBD2 (6 bases). The CDR3 runs 15 residues. Germline V gene lookup returns CDR1 LGHDT and CDR2 YNNKEL (reference sequence). Trimming took off 4 bases at V and 1 base at J, with 13 bases between the two ends. CDR3 nucleotide sequence: TGTGCCAGCAGCCTGTCTAGCGCCTCCCAAGAGACCCAGTACTTC. Its translation: CASSLSSASQETQYF.

This chain joins TRBV5-4 and TRBJ1-1; D not certain. The germline CDR1 and CDR2 sequences are SGHNT and YYREEE (reference sequence). This CDR3 comprises 12 residues. Deletions cut 4 bases from V and 3 bases from J, with 7 bases between. The CDR3 region has the DNA TGTGCCAGCAGCCCCCGGGACACTGAAGCTTTCTTT. Its protein is CASSPRDTEAFF.

The genes are TRBV6-5 and TRBJ2-7; TRBD1 agrees at 9 bases. This CDR3 comprises 14 residues. CDR1 is MNHEY, CDR2 SVGAGI, per germline. Trimming removed 7 bases from V and 6 bases from J; junction bases left unmatched: 10. The CDR3 nucleotides read TGTGCCAGCAAACGGGACAGGGTTGTTTCCGAGCAGTACTTC. This encodes CASKRDRVVSEQYF.

This clone appeared once. This sequence joins TRBV9 and TRBJ2-1; 10 bases match TRBD2. CDR3 length: 16 amino acids. Unmatched junction bases numbered 8, after V lost 3 bases and J lost 5 bases. Germline loops: CDR1 SGDLS, CDR2 YYNGEE. CDR3 DNA: TGTGCCAGCAGCGCCAAAGCGGGAGGGTCCCACAATGAGCAGTTCTTC. Its translation: CASSAKAGGSHNEQFF.

The chain combines TRBV5-1 with TRBJ2-3, with 10 bases matching TRBD2. This CDR3 is built from 17 residues. Looked up from germline, CDR1 is SGHRS and CDR2 is YFSETQ. The trim removed 0 bases at V and 4 bases at J, leaving 8 bases unmatched. The CDR3 nucleotides read TGCGCCAGCAGCTTGGCTAGCGGGAGTTATCGAGCAGATACGCAGTATTTT. Encoded protein: CASSLASGSYRADTQYF.